This T cell receptor (beta chain) was found in a study of shared clonotypes between healthy human individuals. All participating donors were Caucasian adults from Nashville, Tennessee. It was roughly 190 ng DNA, about 30,000 T cell genomes, that sorted-subset replicate PCRs used. Sequencing was performed with immunoSEQ multiplex PCR; in TCRdb, only in-frame clones are kept and a portion is missing. The sample records about 510,000 clones, about 96% being singletons. Study-wide results and caveats: Sequencing depth was predicted to influence how clonotypes are shared among donors.

Germline values: CDR1 MNHNS, CDR2 SASEGT. The CDR3 loop spans 16 amino acids. Points on this clone: Its antigen is unidentified.

The V call is TRBV6-1, the J call TRBJ2-5; 10 positions agree with TRBD1. TRBJ2-7 matches the DNA end more closely, so the J call is doubtful. Sequenced input: naive CD4+ T cells sorted from blood. The sample's subset: CD45RA+ positively selected. This TCR came from a woman aged 25 to 45 in good health. The CDR3 loop is CASSGYEGQGTYEQYF. The CDR3 DNA is TGTGCCAGCAGTGGGTACGAGGGACAGGGGACCTACGAGCAGTACTTC.